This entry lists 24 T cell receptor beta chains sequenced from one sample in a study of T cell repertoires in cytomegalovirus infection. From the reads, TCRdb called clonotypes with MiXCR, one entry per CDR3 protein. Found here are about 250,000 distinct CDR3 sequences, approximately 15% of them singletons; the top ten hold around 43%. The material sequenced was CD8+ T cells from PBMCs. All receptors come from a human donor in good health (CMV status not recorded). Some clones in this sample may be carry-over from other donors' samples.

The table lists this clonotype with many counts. The CDR3 DNA reads as TGTGCCAGCAGTCCCTTACAGGACACCGGGGAGCTGTTTTTT. It translates to CASSPLQDTGELFF. V usage is TRBV28 and J usage is TRBJ2-2, with TRBD1 as a possible D gene (5 bases). Trimming took 5 bases from V and 3 from J, leaving 10 bases between them. CDR1 is MDHEN and CDR2 is SYDVKM in the germline V gene. CDR3 length equals 14 residues.

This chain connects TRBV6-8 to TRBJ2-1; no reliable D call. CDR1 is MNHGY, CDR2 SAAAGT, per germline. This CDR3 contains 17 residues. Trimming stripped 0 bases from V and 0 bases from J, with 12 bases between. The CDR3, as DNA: TGTGCCAGCAGTTACTCGAATCCGGGCAACTCCTACAATGAGCAGTTCTTC. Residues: CASSYSNPGNSYNEQFF.

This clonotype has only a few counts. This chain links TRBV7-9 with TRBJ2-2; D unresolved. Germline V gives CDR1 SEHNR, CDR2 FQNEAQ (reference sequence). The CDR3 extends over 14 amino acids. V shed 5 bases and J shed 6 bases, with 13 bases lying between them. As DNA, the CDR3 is TGTGCCAGCAGCGTCGATTCTGCGGCCGGGGAGCTGTTTTTT. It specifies CASSVDSAAGELFF.

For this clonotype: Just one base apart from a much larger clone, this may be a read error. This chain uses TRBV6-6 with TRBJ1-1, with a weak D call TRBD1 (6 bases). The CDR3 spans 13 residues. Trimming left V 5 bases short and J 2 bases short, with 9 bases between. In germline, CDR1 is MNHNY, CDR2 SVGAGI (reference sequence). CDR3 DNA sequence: TGTGCCAGCAGTGCAGGGGTAAACACTGAAGCTTTCTTT. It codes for CASSAGVNTEAFF.

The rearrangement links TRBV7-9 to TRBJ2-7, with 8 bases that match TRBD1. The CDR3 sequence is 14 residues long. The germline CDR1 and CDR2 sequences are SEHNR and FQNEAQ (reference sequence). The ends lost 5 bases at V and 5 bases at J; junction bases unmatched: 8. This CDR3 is CASSTRDRLNEQYF. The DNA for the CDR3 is TGTGCCAGCAGCACCCGGGACAGGCTCAACGAGCAGTACTTC.

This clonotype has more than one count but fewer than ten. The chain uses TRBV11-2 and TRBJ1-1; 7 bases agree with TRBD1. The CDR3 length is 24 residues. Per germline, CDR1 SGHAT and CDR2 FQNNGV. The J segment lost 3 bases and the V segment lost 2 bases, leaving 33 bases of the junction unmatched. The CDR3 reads CASSLRPSGGDRREIVGKDTEAFF. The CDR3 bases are TGTGCCAGCAGCTTAAGGCCATCAGGGGGTGATCGCCGAGAGATAGTCGGGAAGGACACTGAAGCTTTCTTT.

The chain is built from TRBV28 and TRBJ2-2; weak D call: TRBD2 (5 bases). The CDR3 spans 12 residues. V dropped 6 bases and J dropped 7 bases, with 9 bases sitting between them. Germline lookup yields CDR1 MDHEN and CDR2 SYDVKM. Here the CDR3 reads CASSPGIGELFF. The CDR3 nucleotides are TGTGCCAGCAGCCCGGGAATCGGGGAGCTGTTTTTT.

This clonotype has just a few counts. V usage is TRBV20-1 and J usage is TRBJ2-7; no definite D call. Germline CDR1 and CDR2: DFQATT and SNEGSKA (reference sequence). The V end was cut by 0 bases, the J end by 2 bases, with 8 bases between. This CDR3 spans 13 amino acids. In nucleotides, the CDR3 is TGCAGTGCTAGAGATAGAAGGGCCTACGAGCAGTACTTC. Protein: CSARDRRAYEQYF.

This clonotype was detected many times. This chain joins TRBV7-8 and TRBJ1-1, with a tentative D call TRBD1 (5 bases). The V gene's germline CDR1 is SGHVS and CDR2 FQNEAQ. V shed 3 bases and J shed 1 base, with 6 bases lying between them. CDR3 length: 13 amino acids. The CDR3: CASSFQGNTEAFF. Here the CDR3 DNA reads TGTGCCAGCAGCTTCCAGGGGAACACTGAAGCTTTCTTT.

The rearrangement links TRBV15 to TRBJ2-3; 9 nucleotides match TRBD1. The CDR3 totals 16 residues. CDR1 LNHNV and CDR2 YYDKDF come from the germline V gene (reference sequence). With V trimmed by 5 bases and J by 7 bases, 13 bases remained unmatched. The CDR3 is CATSPRRTGEDYTQYF. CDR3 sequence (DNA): TGTGCCACCAGCCCACGGCGGACAGGGGAAGATTATACGCAGTATTTT.

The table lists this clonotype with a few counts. The CDR3, as DNA: TGTGCCAGTAGTACCTTAGCGGGGGCCAATGAGCAGTTCTTC. Translation gives CASSTLAGANEQFF. The rearrangement uses TRBV19 and TRBJ2-1; 9 bases map to TRBD2. CDR1 and CDR2 from the germline V gene are LNHDA and SQIVND (reference sequence). This CDR3 has 14 amino acids. The V gene end was trimmed by 4 bases and the J gene end by 6 bases; junction bases not matched to a gene: 4.

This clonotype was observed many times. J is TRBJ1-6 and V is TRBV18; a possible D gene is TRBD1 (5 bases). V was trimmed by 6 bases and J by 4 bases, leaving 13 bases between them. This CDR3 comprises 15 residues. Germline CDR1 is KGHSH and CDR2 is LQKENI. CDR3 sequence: CASSPGHPYNSPLHF. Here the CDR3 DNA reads TGTGCCAGCTCCCCCGGACACCCATATAATTCACCCCTCCACTTT. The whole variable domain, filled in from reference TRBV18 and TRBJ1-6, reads NAGVMQNPRHLVRRRGQEARLRCSPMKGHSHVYWYRQLPEEGLKFMVYLQKENIIDESGMPKERFSAEFPKEGPSILRIQQVVRGDSAAYFCASSPGHPYNSPLHFGNGTRLTVT.

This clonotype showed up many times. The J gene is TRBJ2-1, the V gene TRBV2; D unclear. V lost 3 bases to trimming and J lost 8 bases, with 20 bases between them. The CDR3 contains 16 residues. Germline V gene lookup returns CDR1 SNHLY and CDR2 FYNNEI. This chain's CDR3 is CASSEFNQEYVDEQFF. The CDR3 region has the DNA TGTGCCAGCAGTGAGTTTAATCAGGAATACGTCGATGAGCAGTTCTTC.

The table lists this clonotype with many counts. Here the CDR3 reads CASSPMKRGGRDEQYF. The CDR3 DNA follows: TGTGCCAGCAGTCCAATGAAGCGGGGGGGACGGGACGAGCAGTACTTC. This chain links TRBV28 with TRBJ2-7, with 10 bases fitting TRBD2. The CDR3 has 16 amino acids. V was clipped by 5 bases and J by 5 bases; unmatched bases: 12. Germline assignment: CDR1 MDHEN and CDR2 SYDVKM.

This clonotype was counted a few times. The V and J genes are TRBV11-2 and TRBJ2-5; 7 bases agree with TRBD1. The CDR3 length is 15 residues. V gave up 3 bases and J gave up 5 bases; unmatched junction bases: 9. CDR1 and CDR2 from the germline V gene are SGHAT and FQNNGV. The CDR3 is CASSFRGRVVETQYF. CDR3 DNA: TGTGCCAGCAGCTTTAGGGGGCGTGTAGTGGAGACCCAGTACTTC.

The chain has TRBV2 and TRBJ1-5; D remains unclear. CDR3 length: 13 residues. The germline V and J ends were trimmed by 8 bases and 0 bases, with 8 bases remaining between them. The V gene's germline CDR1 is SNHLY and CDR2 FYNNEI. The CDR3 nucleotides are TGTGCCAGCGATACTTATAGCAATCAGCCCCAGCATTTT. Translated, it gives CASDTYSNQPQHF.

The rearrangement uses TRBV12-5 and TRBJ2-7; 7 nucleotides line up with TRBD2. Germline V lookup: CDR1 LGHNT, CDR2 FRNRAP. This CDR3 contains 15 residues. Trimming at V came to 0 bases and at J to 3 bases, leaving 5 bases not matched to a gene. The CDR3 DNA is TGTGCTAGTGGTTTGGTACGGGGGGAAGACTACGAGCAGTACTTC. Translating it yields CASGLVRGEDYEQYF.

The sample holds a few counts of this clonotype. The CDR3, as DNA: TGCAGTGCTAGTGGCAGGGCCCGTAGTGACGAGCAGTACTTC. Protein product: CSASGRARSDEQYF. This chain uses TRBV20-1 with TRBJ2-7; TRBD1 is a possible D gene (5 bases). Germline V gene sequence: CDR1 DFQATT, CDR2 SNEGSKA (reference sequence). CDR3 length equals 14 residues. Trimming left V 3 bases short and J 5 bases short, with 17 bases between.

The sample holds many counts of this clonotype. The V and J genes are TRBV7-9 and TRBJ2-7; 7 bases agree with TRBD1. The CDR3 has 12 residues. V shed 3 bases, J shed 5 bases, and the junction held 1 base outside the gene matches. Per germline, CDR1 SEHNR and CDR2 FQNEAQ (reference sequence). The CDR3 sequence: CASSLGQNEQYF. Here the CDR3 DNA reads TGTGCCAGCAGCTTGGGACAGAACGAGCAGTACTTC.

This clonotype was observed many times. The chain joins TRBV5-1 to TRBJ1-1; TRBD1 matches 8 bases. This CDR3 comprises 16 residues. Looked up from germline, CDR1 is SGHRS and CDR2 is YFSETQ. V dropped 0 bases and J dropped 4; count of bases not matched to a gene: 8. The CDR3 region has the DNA TGCGCCAGCAGCTTGGCCCCGACAGGGGCGGGCACTGAAGCTTTCTTT. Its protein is CASSLAPTGAGTEAFF.

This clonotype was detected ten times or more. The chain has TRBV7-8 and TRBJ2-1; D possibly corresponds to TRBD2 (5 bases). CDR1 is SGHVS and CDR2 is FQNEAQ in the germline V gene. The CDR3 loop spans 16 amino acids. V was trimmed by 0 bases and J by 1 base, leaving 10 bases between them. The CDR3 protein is CASSLAGAESYNEQFF. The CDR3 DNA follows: TGTGCCAGCAGCTTAGCCGGAGCGGAATCCTACAATGAGCAGTTCTTC.

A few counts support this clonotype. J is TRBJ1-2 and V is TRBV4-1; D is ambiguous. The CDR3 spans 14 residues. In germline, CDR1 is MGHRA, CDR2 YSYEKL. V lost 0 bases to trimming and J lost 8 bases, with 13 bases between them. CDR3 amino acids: CASSQDDGVVGYTF. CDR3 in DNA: TGCGCCAGCAGCCAAGATGACGGTGTTGTCGGCTACACCTTC.

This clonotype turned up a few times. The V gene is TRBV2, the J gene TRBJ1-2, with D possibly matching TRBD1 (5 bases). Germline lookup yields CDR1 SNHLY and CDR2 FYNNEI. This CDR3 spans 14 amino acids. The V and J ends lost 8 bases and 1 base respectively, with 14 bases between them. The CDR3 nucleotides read TGTGCCAGCTCTGCAGGGAGGGGTAACTATGGCTACACCTTC. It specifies CASSAGRGNYGYTF.

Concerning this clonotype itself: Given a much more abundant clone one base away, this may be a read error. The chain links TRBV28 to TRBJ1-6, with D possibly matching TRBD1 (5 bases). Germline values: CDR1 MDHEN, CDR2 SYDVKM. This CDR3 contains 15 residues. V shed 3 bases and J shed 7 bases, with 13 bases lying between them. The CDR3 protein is CASSFGHSMNSPLHF. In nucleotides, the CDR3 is TGTGCCAGCAGTTTCGGACATTCCATGAATTCACCCCTCCACTTT.